This T cell receptor beta chain originates from a study of T-cell reconstitution after alpha-beta-depleted transplantation in children. Using unique molecular identifiers, the investigators prepared the TCRbeta library. MiXCR, applied by TCRdb to the PCR reads, yields one record per CDR3 protein. The sample yields about 540,000 distinct CDR3 sequences, approximately 20% seen once. Trimming removed 6 bases from V and 5 bases from J, with 17 bases in between. Germline V gives CDR1 SQVTM, CDR2 ANQGSEA. The CDR3 has 13 residues. The sample consisted of PBMCs from the stem cell graft donor, taken from the stem cell graft. The clonotype was recovered from a human donor who donated a stem cell graft to a child with acute lymphoblastic leukemia. J is TRBJ2-7 and V is TRBV29-1, with a weak D call TRBD2 (7 bases). The CDR3 DNA is TGCAGCGTGAAAGCGGGACAACGCCACGAGCAGTACTTC. It is translated as CSVKAGQRHEQYF.